Below are 21 T cell receptor beta chains sequenced from a single sample in a study of shared clonotypes between healthy human individuals. TCRdb's copy holds only in-frame clones and misses some; the assay was immunoSEQ multiplex PCR. The sample consists of 1.4 million or so clones, around 98.5% of them appearing once. Sequencing was performed on naive CD4+ T cells sorted from blood. As for subset: CD45RA+ positively selected. These receptor sequences come from a man aged 25 to 40 in good health.

This clone was observed once. The V call is TRBV5-1, the J call TRBJ2-3; D is unclear. The V gene's germline CDR1 is SGHRS and CDR2 YFSETQ. With 1 base removed from V and 6 bases from J, the gap between germline ends came to 15 bases. This CDR3 is 15 amino acids long. The CDR3 protein is CASSLPSSKVDTQYF. The CDR3 DNA is TGCGCCAGCAGCTTGCCCTCCTCGAAGGTGGATACGCAGTATTTT.

In DNA form, the CDR3 reads TGTGCCAGCAGCGTCAGACTAGCGGGAGACGAGCAGTACTTC. Translated: CASSVRLAGDEQYF. This rearrangement joins TRBV9 to TRBJ2-7, with 12 bases fitting TRBD2. CDR1 and CDR2 (germline): SGDLS, YYNGEE. J was trimmed by 5 bases and V by 2 bases; bases with no gene match: 2. There are 14 residues in the CDR3.

The chain carries TRBV5-1 and TRBJ2-1, with 11 bases lining up with TRBD2. V lost 0 bases and J lost 4; bases outside the gene matches: 6. Germline CDR1 and CDR2: SGHRS and YFSETQ. The CDR3 sequence is 17 residues long. The CDR3: CASSLGQVAGGYNEQFF. CDR3 nucleotides: TGCGCCAGCAGCTTGGGCCAGGTAGCGGGAGGGTACAATGAGCAGTTCTTC.

V usage is TRBV30 and J usage is TRBJ1-2; D not certain. Germline CDR1 reads GTSNPN; CDR2 reads SVGIG (reference sequence). The CDR3 runs 14 residues. The germline V and J ends were trimmed by 1 base and 0 bases, with 9 bases remaining between them. CDR3 residues: CAWSARRTNYGYTF. The DNA for the CDR3 is TGTGCCTGGAGTGCCAGAAGAACTAACTATGGCTACACCTTC.

The V and J genes are TRBV4-3 and TRBJ2-4, with TRBD1 as a possible D gene (5 bases). The V end was cut by 2 bases, the J end by 5 bases, with 16 bases between. Germline V gene lookup returns CDR1 LGHNA and CDR2 YSLEER. This CDR3 has 16 amino acids. The CDR3 loop reads CASSQFWGSMENIQYF. The CDR3 DNA sequence: TGCGCCAGCAGCCAATTCTGGGGCAGCATGGAAAACATTCAGTACTTC.

This chain joins TRBV28 and TRBJ1-2; D not resolved. The germline V gene encodes CDR1 MDHEN and CDR2 SYDVKM. Deletions cut 6 bases from V and 4 bases from J, with 12 bases between. The length of the CDR3 is 13 residues. The CDR3 is CASSPPGVYGYTF. Here the CDR3 DNA reads TGTGCCAGCAGCCCCCCCGGTGTCTATGGCTACACCTTC.

The V gene is TRBV7-9, the J gene TRBJ2-7; a possible D gene is TRBD1 (6 bases). The V gene lost 8 bases and the J gene lost 2 bases, with 13 bases spanning the gap. CDR1 and CDR2 (germline): SEHNR, FQNEAQ (reference sequence). CDR3 length equals 13 residues. CDR3 DNA sequence: TGTGCCAGCCTGGCAGGGGAAACCTACGAGCAGTACTTC. The encoded protein is CASLAGETYEQYF.

This clone has just one count. The chain uses TRBV7-9 and TRBJ2-3, with a possible D match to TRBD1 (5 bases). Germline V CDR1 and CDR2: SEHNR, FQNEAQ (reference sequence). This CDR3 contains 15 residues. V gave up 1 base and J gave up 4 bases, with 12 bases separating them. The chain's CDR3 is CASSLGARVADTQYF. In nucleotides, the CDR3 is TGTGCCAGCAGCTTAGGCGCCAGGGTAGCAGATACGCAGTATTTT.

The chain carries TRBV7-9 and TRBJ2-1; D unresolved. V was trimmed by 3 bases and J by 6 bases, leaving 6 bases between them. Germline V CDR1 and CDR2: SEHNR, FQNEAQ (reference sequence). The CDR3 runs 12 residues. This chain's CDR3 is CASSFSANEQFF. The CDR3 DNA follows: TGTGCCAGCAGCTTTTCCGCCAATGAGCAGTTCTTC.

The chain couples TRBV5-1 to TRBJ2-7; D uncertain. Per the germline V gene, CDR1 is SGHRS and CDR2 is YFSETQ. The V end was cut by 0 bases, the J end by 5 bases, with 12 bases between. The CDR3 is 14 residues long. CDR3: CASSLAVPGDEQYF. The CDR3 DNA reads as TGCGCCAGCAGCTTGGCCGTTCCCGGCGACGAGCAGTACTTC.

The chain uses TRBV29-1 and TRBJ1-3; D is possibly TRBD1 (6 bases). The germline V and J ends were trimmed by 7 bases and 0 bases, with 16 bases remaining between them. The CDR3 sequence is 15 residues long. Per germline, CDR1 SQVTM and CDR2 ANQGSEA. The DNA for the CDR3 is TGCAGCGCCTGGGGGGCATACCGCTCTGGAAACACCATATATTTT. Protein sequence: CSAWGAYRSGNTIYF.

V gene TRBV4-1 combines with J gene TRBJ2-7; 7 bases are a match to TRBD2. There are 16 residues in the CDR3. In germline, CDR1 is MGHRA, CDR2 YSYEKL. J was trimmed by 0 bases and V by 4 bases; bases with no gene match: 9. The CDR3 DNA is TGCGCCAGCAGCCCCCTACCGCGGGGGAGCTCCTACGAGCAGTACTTC. Encoded protein: CASSPLPRGSSYEQYF.

This chain links TRBV5-1 with TRBJ2-1, with a weak D call TRBD1 (6 bases). With 4 bases removed from V and 1 base from J, the gap between germline ends came to 12 bases. This CDR3 region has 15 residues. Germline V gene data show CDR1 as SGHRS and CDR2 as YFSETQ. This CDR3 is CASSLRTVSYNEQFF. CDR3 bases: TGCGCCAGCAGCCTAAGGACAGTGTCCTACAATGAGCAGTTCTTC. Drawing the rest from reference TRBV5-1 and TRBJ2-1, the complete variable domain is KAGVTQTPRYLIKTRGQQVTLSCSPISGHRSVSWYQQTPGQGLQFLFEYFSETQRNKGNFPGRFSGRQFSNSRSEMNVSTLELGDSALYLCASSLRTVSYNEQFFGPGTRLTVL.

The CDR3: CASSQTSGRAQYF. The CDR3 nucleotides read TGTGCCAGCAGCCAAACTAGCGGGAGGGCCCAGTACTTC. This chain joins TRBV7-2 and TRBJ2-5; TRBD2 matches 13 bases. With 5 bases clipped from V and 9 bases from J, the junction kept 3 bases outside the gene matches. Germline V gene data show CDR1 as SGHTA and CDR2 as FQGNSA. This CDR3 has 13 residues.

This clone has just one count. This chain links TRBV28 with TRBJ1-2, with D possibly being TRBD1 (5 bases). This CDR3 has 13 amino acids. Deletions cut 7 bases from V and 5 bases from J, with 14 bases between. Germline V lookup: CDR1 MDHEN, CDR2 SYDVKM. CDR3 loop: CASNLGGEYGYTF. The CDR3 nucleotides are TGTGCCAGCAACCTCGGAGGGGAGTATGGCTACACCTTC.

The CDR3 region is CASSYGGIMNTEAFF. The DNA of the CDR3 is TGTGCCAGCAGTTACGGCGGCATTATGAACACTGAAGCTTTCTTT. The V call is TRBV6-5, the J call TRBJ1-1; D remains unclear. V dropped 2 bases and J dropped 0 bases, with 10 bases sitting between them. CDR1 is MNHEY and CDR2 is SVGAGI in the germline V gene. CDR3 length: 15 residues.

The chain joins TRBV27 to TRBJ2-6; 11 bases align to TRBD1. Germline loops: CDR1 MNHEY, CDR2 SMNVEV (reference sequence). CDR3 length: 17 amino acids. The V and J ends lost 5 bases and 2 bases, in that order; junction bases with no gene match: 5. The DNA of the CDR3 is TGTGCCAGCAGTCGGACAGGGGGCTTGGCTGGGGCCAACGTCCTGACTTTC. This translates into CASSRTGGLAGANVLTF. Based on the CDR3 plus reference TRBV27 and TRBJ2-6, the full variable domain is EAQVTQNPRYLITVTGKKLTVTCSQNMNHEYMSWYRQDPGLGLRQIYYSMNVEVTDKGDVPEGYKVSRKEKRNFPLILESPSPNQTSLYFCASSRTGGLAGANVLTFGAGSRLTVL.

This chain links TRBV4-1 with TRBJ2-3; no clear D. Looked up from germline, CDR1 is MGHRA and CDR2 is YSYEKL. CDR3 length: 14 residues. The V end lost 0 bases, the J end lost 3 bases, and 7 bases lay between the germline ends. The CDR3 DNA reads TGCGCCAGCAGCCAAGATCGGCGAACAGATACGCAGTATTTT. Residues: CASSQDRRTDTQYF.

Written as DNA, the CDR3 is TGTGCCAGCAGTTACCAACAGCTAAGCTCCTACGAGCAGTACTTC. Amino acids: CASSYQQLSSYEQYF. This sequence joins TRBV6-5 and TRBJ2-7; D is unresolved. Per the germline V gene, CDR1 is MNHEY and CDR2 is SVGAGI. This CDR3 spans 15 amino acids. V lost 2 bases to trimming and J lost 0 bases, with 11 bases between them.

This clone has just one count. The rearrangement links TRBV18 to TRBJ2-3; tentatively, D is TRBD2 (5 bases). V was shortened by 6 bases and J by 3 bases, with 13 bases between the two germline ends. This CDR3 spans 14 amino acids. From germline, CDR1 is KGHSH and CDR2 LQKENI. The CDR3 protein is CASSPGSQTDTQYF. The DNA for the CDR3 is TGTGCCAGCTCCCCGGGGAGCCAGACAGATACGCAGTATTTT.

This chain joins TRBV5-4 and TRBJ2-6; D might be TRBD2 (6 bases). V shed 3 bases and J shed 2 bases, with 9 bases lying between them. Germline V gene lookup returns CDR1 SGHNT and CDR2 YYREEE (reference sequence). The CDR3 is 15 amino acids. The CDR3 sequence: CASSYGGAGANVLTF. The DNA of the CDR3 is TGTGCCAGCAGCTATGGCGGGGCTGGGGCCAACGTCCTGACTTTC.